The TCR beta chain under discussion was sequenced for a study of identical twins. TCRdb re-analysed the 5' RACE reads in MiXCR, keeping a single row per CDR3 protein. The repertoire holds 470,000 or so distinct CDR3 sequences, with 20% to 25% as singletons. Germline lookup yields CDR1 DFQATT and CDR2 SNEGSKA (reference sequence). Deletions cut 3 bases from V and 1 base from J, with 9 bases between. The CDR3 is 13 residues long. A further study also used this sample, focusing on T cells expressing NK-cell markers. Per that study: The authors applied an anti-gamma-delta TCR antibody in several experiments, and it restricted sorting to alpha-beta TCR T cells.

This receptor was taken from a woman between 18 and 29 years old in good health. V usage is TRBV20-1 and J usage is TRBJ1-1; D is perhaps TRBD1 (5 bases). The source material was CD4+ T cells sorted from blood. In DNA form, the CDR3 reads TGCAGTGCTAGTGCGAGGGGGAACACTGAAGCTTTCTTT. Translated: CSASARGNTEAFF.